This T cell receptor (beta chain) emerged from a study of cytomegalovirus exposure and HLA in healthy donors. Study as a whole: Unique TCRs from HLA-typed donors, approximately 80 million of them, were held in an early data release.

Study conclusions and caveats: A later analysis found that most CMV-associated TCR beta chains appeared HLA-restricted. Later examination showed HLA-associated TCR beta chains had greater clonal expansion than equally common others. Rare sequences made up most TCRs, while some public TCRs were found in many donors.

A multiplex PCR was run with 60 Vbeta primers and 13 Jbeta primers. This table comes from immunoSEQ multiplex PCR, and its TCRdb copy is limited to in-frame clones, with some not included. The top ten hold 3% to 5% of the sample, which has around 120,000 clones, about 86% seen once. Regarding this clone: Its antigen is not identified.

CDR3 size: 15 residues. V was clipped by 0 bases and J by 8 bases; unmatched bases: 10. Per the germline V gene, CDR1 is SGDLS and CDR2 is YYNGEE. The sequenced sample was PBMCs. The sequence was obtained from a woman in her 30s in good health and CMV-seronegative. The rearrangement joins TRBV9 to TRBJ1-2; 7 nucleotides line up with TRBD1. CDR3 sequence: CASSVARQGDGGYTF. In DNA form, the CDR3 reads TGTGCCAGCAGCGTAGCGCGGCAGGGGGATGGCGGCTACACCTTC.